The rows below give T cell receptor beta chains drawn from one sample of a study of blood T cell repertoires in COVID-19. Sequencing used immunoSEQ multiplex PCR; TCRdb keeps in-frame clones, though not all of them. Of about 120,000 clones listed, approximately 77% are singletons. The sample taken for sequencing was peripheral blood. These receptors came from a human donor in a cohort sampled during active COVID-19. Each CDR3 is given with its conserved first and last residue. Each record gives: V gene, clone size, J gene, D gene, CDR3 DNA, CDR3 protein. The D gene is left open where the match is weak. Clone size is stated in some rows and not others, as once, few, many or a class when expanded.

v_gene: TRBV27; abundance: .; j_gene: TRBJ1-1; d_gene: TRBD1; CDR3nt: TGTGCCAGCAGTTTAGTGACAGGGACCGCCAACACTGAAGCTTTCTTT; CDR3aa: CASSLVTGTANTEAFF
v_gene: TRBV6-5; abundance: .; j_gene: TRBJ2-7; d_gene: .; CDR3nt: TGTGCCAGCAGTTACTCGGTTCCGGGCGAGCAGTACTTC; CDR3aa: CASSYSVPGEQYF
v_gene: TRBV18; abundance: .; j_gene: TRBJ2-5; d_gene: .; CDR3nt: TGTGCCAGCTCACTTATCAGGGAGACCCAGTACTTC; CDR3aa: CASSLIRETQYF
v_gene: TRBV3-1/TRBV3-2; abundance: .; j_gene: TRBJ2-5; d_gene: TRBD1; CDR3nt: TGTGCCAGCAGCCACGGACAGGGGGCGGAGGAGACCCAGTACTTC; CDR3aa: CASSHGQGAEETQYF
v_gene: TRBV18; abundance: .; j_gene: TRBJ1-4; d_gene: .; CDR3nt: TGTGCCAGCTCCCGGGGGGCCACTAATGAAAAACTGTTTTTT; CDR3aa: CASSRGATNEKLFF
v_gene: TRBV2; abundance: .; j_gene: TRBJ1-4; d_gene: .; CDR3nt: TGTGCCAGCAGTGAAATGGGGGCAAGGGCAAAACTGTTTTTT; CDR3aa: CASSEMGARAKLFF
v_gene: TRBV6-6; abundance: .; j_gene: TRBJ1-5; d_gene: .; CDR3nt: TGTGCCAGCAGCCTCCCGATGGCTGCAACGGAGAAGCCCCAGCATTTT; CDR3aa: CASSLPMAATEKPQHF
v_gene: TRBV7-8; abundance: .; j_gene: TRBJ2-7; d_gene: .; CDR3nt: TGTGCCAGCAGCTTTAGTTCTCCGAGCGAGCAGTACTTC; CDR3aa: CASSFSSPSEQYF
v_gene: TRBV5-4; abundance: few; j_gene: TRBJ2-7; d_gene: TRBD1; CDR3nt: TGTGCCAGCAACGAAGGGGGACAGGCCTACGAGCAGTACTTC; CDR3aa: CASNEGGQAYEQYF
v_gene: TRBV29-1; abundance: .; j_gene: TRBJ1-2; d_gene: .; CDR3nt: TGCAGCGTTGGAAGGGGAAAGGATGGCTACACCTTC; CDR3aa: CSVGRGKDGYTF
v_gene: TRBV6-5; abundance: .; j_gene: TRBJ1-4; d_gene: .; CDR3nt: TGTGCCAGCAGTCTACGGGGGGGGAATGAAAAACTGTTTTTT; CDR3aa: CASSLRGGNEKLFF
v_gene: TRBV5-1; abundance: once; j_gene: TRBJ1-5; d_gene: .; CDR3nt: TGCGCCAGCAGCTTGAGCGGGGGGAGGATCCAGCCCCAGCATTTT; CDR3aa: CASSLSGGRIQPQHF
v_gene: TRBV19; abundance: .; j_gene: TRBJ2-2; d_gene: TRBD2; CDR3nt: TGTGCCAGTAGTATGGGGACTAGCAGTCTCACCGGGGAGCTGTTTTTT; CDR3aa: CASSMGTSSLTGELFF
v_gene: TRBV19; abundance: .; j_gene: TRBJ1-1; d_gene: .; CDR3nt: TGTGCCAGTAGCATAATCGGGGGCACTGAAGCTTTCTTT; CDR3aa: CASSIIGGTEAFF
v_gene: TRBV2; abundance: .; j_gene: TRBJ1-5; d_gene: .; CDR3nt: TGTGCTTCCCATCAGGTTCGGAGCAATCAGCCCCAGCATTTT; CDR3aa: CASHQVRSNQPQHF
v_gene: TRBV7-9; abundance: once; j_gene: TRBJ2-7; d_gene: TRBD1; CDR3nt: TGTGCCAGCAGCTTAACCCAGGGGGCATACGAGCAGTACTTC; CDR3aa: CASSLTQGAYEQYF
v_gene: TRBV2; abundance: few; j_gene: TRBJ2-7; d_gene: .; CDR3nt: TGTGCCAGTGGAGCCGAGGACACCTTCTCCTACGAGCAGTACTTC; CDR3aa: CASGAEDTFSYEQYF
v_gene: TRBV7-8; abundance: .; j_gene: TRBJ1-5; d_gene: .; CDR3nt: TGTGCCAGCAGCCCTGGTCGTGGTGAGTTTCAGCCCCAGCATTTT; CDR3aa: CASSPGRGEFQPQHF
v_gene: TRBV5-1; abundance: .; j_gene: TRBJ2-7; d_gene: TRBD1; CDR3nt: TGCGCCAGCAGCATGGGGGACTCGGGACAGGGACGTTACGAGCAGTACTTC; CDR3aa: CASSMGDSGQGRYEQYF
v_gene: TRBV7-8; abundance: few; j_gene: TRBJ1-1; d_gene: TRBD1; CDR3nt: TGTGCCAGCAGCTTACCGGGACAGGGGGCAACTGAAGCTTTCTTT; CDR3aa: CASSLPGQGATEAFF
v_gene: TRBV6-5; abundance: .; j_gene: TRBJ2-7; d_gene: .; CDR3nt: TGTGCCAGCAGTACGACGGGGAGTGCAAACGAGCAGTACTTC; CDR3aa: CASSTTGSANEQYF
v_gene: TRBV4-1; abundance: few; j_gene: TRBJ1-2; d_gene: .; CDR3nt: TGCGCCAGCAGCCCTCAAGGGAGGGGGAGCTACACCTTC; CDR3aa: CASSPQGRGSYTF
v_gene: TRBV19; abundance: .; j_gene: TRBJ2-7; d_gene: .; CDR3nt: TGTGCCAGTAGTCCAGTGCCGGGAAACTACGAGCAGTACTTC; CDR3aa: CASSPVPGNYEQYF
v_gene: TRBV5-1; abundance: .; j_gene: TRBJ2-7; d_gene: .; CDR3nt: TGCGCCAGCAGGGACGGGACATCCCCTTTGTACGAGCAGTACTTC; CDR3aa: CASRDGTSPLYEQYF
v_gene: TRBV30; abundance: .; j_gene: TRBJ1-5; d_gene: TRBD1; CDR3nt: TGTGCCTGGAGGAGGACAGGGGAGGGCAATCAGCCCCAGCATTTT; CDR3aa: CAWRRTGEGNQPQHF
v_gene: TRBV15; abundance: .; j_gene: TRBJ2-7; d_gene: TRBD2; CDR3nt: TGTGCCACCAGCATCCTCCAAAGCGGGAAGAGCTCCTACGAGCAGTACTTC; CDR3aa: CATSILQSGKSSYEQYF
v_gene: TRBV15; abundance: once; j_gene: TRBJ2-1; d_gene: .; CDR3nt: TGTGCCACCAGCAGAGATCCTGGGGCCTCCGAGGAGCAGTTCTTC; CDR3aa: CATSRDPGASEEQFF
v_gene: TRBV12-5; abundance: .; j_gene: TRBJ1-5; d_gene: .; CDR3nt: TGTGCTAGTGGTTGGGGCGGCGGTAGCCAGCCCCAGCATTTT; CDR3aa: CASGWGGGSQPQHF
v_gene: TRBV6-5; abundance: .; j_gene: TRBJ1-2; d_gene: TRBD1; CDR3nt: TGTGCCAGCAGGGACAGGGGGCACTATGGCTACACCTTC; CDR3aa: CASRDRGHYGYTF
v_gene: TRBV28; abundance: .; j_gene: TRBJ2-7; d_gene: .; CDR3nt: TGTGCCAGCAGTTTATCTTTGAGGGAGGTGAACTCCTACGAGCAGTACTTC; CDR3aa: CASSLSLREVNSYEQYF
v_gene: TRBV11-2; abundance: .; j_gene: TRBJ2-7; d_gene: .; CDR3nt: TGTGCCAGCAGCTTAGACGTCGCAGGGGGGCAGCAGTACTTC; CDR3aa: CASSLDVAGGQQYF
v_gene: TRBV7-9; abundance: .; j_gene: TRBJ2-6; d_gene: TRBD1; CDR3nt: TGTGCCAGCAGCTTATACGGGACAGGGGAGGGAGGGGCCAACGTCCTGACTTTC; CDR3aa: CASSLYGTGEGGANVLTF
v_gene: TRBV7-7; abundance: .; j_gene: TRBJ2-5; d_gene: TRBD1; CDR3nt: TGTGCTAGCAGCTTAGAACAGGGGGAGACCCAGTACTTC; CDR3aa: CASSLEQGETQYF
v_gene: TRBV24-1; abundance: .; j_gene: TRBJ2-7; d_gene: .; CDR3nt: TGTGCCACCAGTGATTTTGGAGGAGAGCAGTACTTC; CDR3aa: CATSDFGGEQYF
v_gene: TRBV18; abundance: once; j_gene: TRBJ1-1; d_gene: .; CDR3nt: TGTGCCAGCTCACCTACAAGGGGGACGGGGACTGAAGCTTTCTTT; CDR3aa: CASSPTRGTGTEAFF
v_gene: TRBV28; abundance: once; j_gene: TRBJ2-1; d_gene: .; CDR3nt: TGTGCCAGCAGCTCGGGTGACGAGCAGTTCTTC; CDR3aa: CASSSGDEQFF
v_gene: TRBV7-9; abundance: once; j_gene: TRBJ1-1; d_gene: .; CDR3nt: TGTGCCAGCAGCTTTAACAGTATGAACACTGAAGCTTTCTTT; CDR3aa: CASSFNSMNTEAFF
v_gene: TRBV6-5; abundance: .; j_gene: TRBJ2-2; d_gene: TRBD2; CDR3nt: TGTGCCAGCAGTTACTCCGGGGAGGGGACCGGGGAGCTGTTTTTT; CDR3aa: CASSYSGEGTGELFF
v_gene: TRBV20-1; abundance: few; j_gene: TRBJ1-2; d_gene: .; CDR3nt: TGCAGTGCCAACCAACAGGGAACTGGCACCTTC; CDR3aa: CSANQQGTGTF
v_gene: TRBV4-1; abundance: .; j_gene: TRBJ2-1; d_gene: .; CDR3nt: TGCGCCAGCAGCCAAGTGGGCCAGTCCAATGAGCAGTTCTTC; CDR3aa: CASSQVGQSNEQFF
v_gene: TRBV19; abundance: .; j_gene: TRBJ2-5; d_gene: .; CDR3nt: TGTGCCAGTAGTATAGATCTGAGTAGTGCCGAGACCCAGTACTTC; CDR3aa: CASSIDLSSAETQYF
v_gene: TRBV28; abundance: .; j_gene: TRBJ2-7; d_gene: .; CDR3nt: TGTGCCAGCAGTTTAGCACAGGGTGAGGACGAGCAGTACTTC; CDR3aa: CASSLAQGEDEQYF
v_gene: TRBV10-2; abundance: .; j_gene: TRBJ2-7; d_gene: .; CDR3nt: TGCGCCAGCAGTGAGTCCTGGGGGCAGGGGATAGACGAGCAGTACTTC; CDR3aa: CASSESWGQGIDEQYF
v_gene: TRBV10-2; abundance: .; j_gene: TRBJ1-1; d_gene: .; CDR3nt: TGCGCCAGCAGTGAGTCGGAGGCGAACACTGAAGCTTTCTTT; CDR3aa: CASSESEANTEAFF
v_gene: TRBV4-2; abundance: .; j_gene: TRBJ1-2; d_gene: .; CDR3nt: TGTGCCAGCAGCCAAGATCGGTTCTCATCGACGGACTTCTATGGCTACACCTTC; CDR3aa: CASSQDRFSSTDFYGYTF
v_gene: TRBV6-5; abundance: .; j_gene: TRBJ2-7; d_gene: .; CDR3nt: TGTGCCAGCAGTACGACCGACAGCTCCTACGAGCAGTACTTC; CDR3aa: CASSTTDSSYEQYF
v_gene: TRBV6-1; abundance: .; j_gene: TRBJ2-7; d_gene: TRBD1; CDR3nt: TGTGCCAGCAGTGACCCGGGACAGGTTTCCTCCTACGAGCAGTACTTC; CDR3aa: CASSDPGQVSSYEQYF